This is a list of T cell receptor beta chains from one sample in a study of T-cell reconstitution after alpha-beta-depleted transplantation in children. One entry per CDR3 protein, called by TCRdb with MiXCR from the PCR reads. This sample has about 440,000 distinct CDR3 sequences; roughly 43% occur once, and the top ten carry roughly a quarter. The specimen comprised PBMCs, sampled before TCRalphabeta/CD19-depleted stem cell transplant. These receptors were collected from a girl aged 2-9 years with aplastic anemia, due to receive a stem cell transplant. The CDR3 runs from the conserved cysteine through the conserved F or W. D genes are given only for firm matches. Clone size is stated in some rows and not others, as once, few, many or a class when expanded.

length: 12
J: TRBJ1-5
size: many
V: TRBV27
D: NA
DNA: TGTGCCAGCAGGGGCGGCAATCAGCCCCAGCATTTT
CDR3: CASRGGNQPQHF

length: 17
J: TRBJ2-7
size: NA
V: TRBV5-1
D: TRBD2
DNA: TGCGCCAGCAGCTTGGGCGGGACTAGCGGGGTTAGCTACGAGCAGTACTTC
CDR3: CASSLGGTSGVSYEQYF

length: 14
J: TRBJ2-7
size: NA
V: TRBV28
D: NA
DNA: TGTGCCAGCAGACTGGACCGTGGCTCCTACGAGCAGTACTTC
CDR3: CASRLDRGSYEQYF

length: 16
J: TRBJ2-4
size: few
V: TRBV7-6
D: TRBD1
DNA: TGTGCCAGCAGCTTGAGGGACAGGGGGCACGAAAACATTCAGTACTTC
CDR3: CASSLRDRGHENIQYF

length: 17
J: TRBJ2-6
size: NA
V: TRBV20-1
D: TRBD2
DNA: TGCAGTGCCCTTGAGCGGGGGGGTTACACTGGGGCCAACGTCCTGACTTTC
CDR3: CSALERGGYTGANVLTF

length: 15
J: TRBJ1-1
size: many
V: TRBV6-1
D: NA
DNA: TGTGCCAGCAGGCCGCCTTGGGGGGGTCACACTGAAGCTTTCTTT
CDR3: CASRPPWGGHTEAFF

length: 14
J: TRBJ2-7
size: many
V: TRBV7-9
D: NA
DNA: TGTGCCAGCAGCCCCCGCCCAGAGTCCTACGAGCAGTACTTC
CDR3: CASSPRPESYEQYF

length: 18
J: TRBJ2-1
size: NA
V: TRBV11-2
D: TRBD2
DNA: TGTGCCAGCAGCTTAGTTTCTGGCGGGAGGCCCTCCTACAATGAGCAGTTCTTC
CDR3: CASSLVSGGRPSYNEQFF

length: 15
J: TRBJ1-1
size: few
V: TRBV20-1
D: TRBD1
DNA: TGCAGTGCTCGACAGGGGGCAACGAGGAACACTGAAGCTTTCTTT
CDR3: CSARQGATRNTEAFF

length: 12
J: TRBJ2-7
size: few
V: TRBV25-1
D: NA
DNA: TGTGCCAGCAGTGATTTCAGGCTGGAGCAGTACTTC
CDR3: CASSDFRLEQYF

length: 14
J: TRBJ2-7
size: many
V: TRBV5-6
D: TRBD2
DNA: TGTGCCAGCAGCTTAAGAGCGGGAGGGCCGGTCGGAGTCTTC
CDR3: CASSLRAGGPVGVF